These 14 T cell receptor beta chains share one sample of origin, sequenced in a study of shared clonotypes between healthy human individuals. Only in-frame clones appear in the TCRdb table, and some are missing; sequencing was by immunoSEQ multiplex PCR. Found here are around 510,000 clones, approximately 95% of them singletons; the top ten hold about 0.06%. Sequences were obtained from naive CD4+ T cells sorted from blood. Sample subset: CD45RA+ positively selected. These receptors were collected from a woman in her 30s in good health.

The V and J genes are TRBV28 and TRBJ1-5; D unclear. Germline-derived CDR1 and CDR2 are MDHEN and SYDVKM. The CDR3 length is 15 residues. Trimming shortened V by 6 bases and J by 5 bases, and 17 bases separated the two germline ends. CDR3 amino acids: CASSRAEQTYQPQHF. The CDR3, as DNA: TGTGCCAGCAGCCGCGCCGAGCAGACATATCAGCCCCAGCATTTT.

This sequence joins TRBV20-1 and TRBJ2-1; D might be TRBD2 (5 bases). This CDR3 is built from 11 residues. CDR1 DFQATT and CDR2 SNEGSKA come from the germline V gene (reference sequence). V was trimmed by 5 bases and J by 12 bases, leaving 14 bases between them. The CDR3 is CSAFRTRGQFF. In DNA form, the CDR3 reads TGCAGTGCTTTCCGAACTCGGGGGCAGTTCTTC.

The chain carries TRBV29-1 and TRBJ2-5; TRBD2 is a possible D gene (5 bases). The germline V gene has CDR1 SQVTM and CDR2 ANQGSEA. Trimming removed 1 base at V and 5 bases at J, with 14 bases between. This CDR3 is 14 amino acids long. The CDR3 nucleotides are TGCAGCGTTGAAGGAGGGATATTAGGGGAGACCCAGTACTTC. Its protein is CSVEGGILGETQYF.

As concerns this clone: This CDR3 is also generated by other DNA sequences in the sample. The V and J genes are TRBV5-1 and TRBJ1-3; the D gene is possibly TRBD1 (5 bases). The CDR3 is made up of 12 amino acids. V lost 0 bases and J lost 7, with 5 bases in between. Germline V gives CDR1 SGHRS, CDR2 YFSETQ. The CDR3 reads CASSLEGNTIYF. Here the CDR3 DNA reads TGCGCCAGCAGCTTGGAGGGGAACACCATATATTTT.

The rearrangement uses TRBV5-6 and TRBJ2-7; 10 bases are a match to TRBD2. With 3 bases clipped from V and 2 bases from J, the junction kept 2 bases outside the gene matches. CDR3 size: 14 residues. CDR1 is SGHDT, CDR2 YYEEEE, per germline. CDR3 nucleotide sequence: TGTGCCAGCAGCTCACTAGCGGGGACCTACGAGCAGTACTTC. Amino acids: CASSSLAGTYEQYF.

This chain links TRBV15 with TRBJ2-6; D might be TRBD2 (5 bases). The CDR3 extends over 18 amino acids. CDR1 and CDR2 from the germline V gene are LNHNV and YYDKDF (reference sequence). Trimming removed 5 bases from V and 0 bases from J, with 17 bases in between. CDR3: CATSGRGGGSSGANVLTF. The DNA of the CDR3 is TGTGCCACCAGCGGACGGGGTGGCGGTAGCTCTGGGGCCAACGTCCTGACTTTC.

The CDR3 DNA reads TGTGCCAGCAAACAAGGGGGCCAGCTCGACGAGCAGTACTTC. Translated: CASKQGGQLDEQYF. The chain carries TRBV28 and TRBJ2-7; 7 bases match TRBD1. This CDR3 has 14 amino acids. CDR1 and CDR2 (germline): MDHEN, SYDVKM. V shed 7 bases, J shed 5 bases, and the junction held 11 bases outside the gene matches.

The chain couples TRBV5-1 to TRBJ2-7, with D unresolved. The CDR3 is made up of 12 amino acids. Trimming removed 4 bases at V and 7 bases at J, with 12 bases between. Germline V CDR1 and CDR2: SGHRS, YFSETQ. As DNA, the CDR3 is TGCGCCAGCAGCGGCGACTCGACTGAGCAGTACTTC. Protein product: CASSGDSTEQYF.

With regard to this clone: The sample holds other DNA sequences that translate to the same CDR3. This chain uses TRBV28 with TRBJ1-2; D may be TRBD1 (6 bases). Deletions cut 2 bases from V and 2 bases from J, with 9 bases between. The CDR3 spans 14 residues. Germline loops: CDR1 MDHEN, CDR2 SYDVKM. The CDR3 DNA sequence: TGTGCCAGCAGTTTACCGGGACACAACTATGGCTACACCTTC. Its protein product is CASSLPGHNYGYTF.

The CDR3 DNA sequence: TGTGCCAGCACCAAATCCGGGACAGGGGTCGGACTCTATGGCTACACCTTC. It is translated as CASTKSGTGVGLYGYTF. The chain couples TRBV21-1 to TRBJ1-2; TRBD1 is the table's D call and was not checked against the DNA. TRBV21-1 is tagged as a pseudogene. The CDR3 runs 17 residues.

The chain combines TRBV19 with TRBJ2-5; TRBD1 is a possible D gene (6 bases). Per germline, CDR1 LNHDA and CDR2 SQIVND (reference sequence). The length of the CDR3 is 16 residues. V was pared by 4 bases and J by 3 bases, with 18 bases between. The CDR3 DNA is TGTGCCAGTAGTAGGTACAGGGCTCGTGACGAAGAGACCCAGTACTTC. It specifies CASSRYRARDEETQYF.

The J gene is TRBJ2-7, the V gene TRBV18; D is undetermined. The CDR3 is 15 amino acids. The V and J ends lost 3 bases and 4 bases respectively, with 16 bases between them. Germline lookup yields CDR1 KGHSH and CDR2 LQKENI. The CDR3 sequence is CASSPPISSGYEQYF. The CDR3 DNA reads TGTGCCAGCTCACCTCCGATTAGTAGTGGTTACGAGCAGTACTTC.

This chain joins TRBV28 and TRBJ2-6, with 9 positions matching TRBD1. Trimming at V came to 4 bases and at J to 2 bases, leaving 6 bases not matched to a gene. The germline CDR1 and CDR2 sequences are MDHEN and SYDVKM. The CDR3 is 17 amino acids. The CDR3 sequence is CASSSGQGFAGANVLTF. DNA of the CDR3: TGTGCCAGCAGTTCGGGACAGGGCTTCGCTGGGGCCAACGTCCTGACTTTC.

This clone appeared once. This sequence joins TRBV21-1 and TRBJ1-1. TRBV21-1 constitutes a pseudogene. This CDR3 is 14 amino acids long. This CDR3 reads CASSPALVGTEAFF. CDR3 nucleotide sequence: TGTGCCAGCAGCCCGGCCCTGGTAGGCACTGAAGCTTTCTTT.